Detailed here is one T cell receptor (beta chain). The antigen is undetermined. The PCR ran on 60 Vbeta and 13 Jbeta primers. The table came from immunoSEQ multiplex PCR; TCRdb's copy has only in-frame clones and leaves some out. The sample holds approximately 120,000 clones, over 70% seen once. This entry is derived from a study of cytomegalovirus exposure and HLA in healthy donors. The CDR3 has 15 residues. Germline lookup yields CDR1 MNHNY and CDR2 SVGAGI (reference sequence). J gave up 4 bases and V 0 bases, and 2 bases lay outside the gene matches. Every donor was a healthy person donating bone marrow. Study conclusions and caveats: A list of approximately 160 TCR beta chains associated with cytomegalovirus was given. Indistinguishability led to the exclusion of some V segments, TRBV6-2 and TRBV6-3 included. Roughly uniform sequencing depth across donors was assumed, possibly incorrectly.

Material for sequencing was PBMCs. The V call is TRBV6-6, the J call TRBJ2-7, with TRBD2 matching 11 bases. This sequence originates from a man between 18 and 35 years old in good health and CMV-seropositive. This CDR3 reads CASSYSVAGGYEQYF. DNA of the CDR3: TGTGCCAGCAGTTACTCGGTAGCGGGAGGGTACGAGCAGTACTTC.